A selection of T cell receptor beta chains follows, all from one sample in a study of control samples from healthy donors and cancer patients. Sequencing used immunoSEQ multiplex PCR; TCRdb keeps in-frame clones, though not all of them. The repertoire holds around 42,000 clones, with approximately 82% as singletons. Specimen: blood. The receptors were gathered from a man aged 55 to 70 in good health. Each CDR3 is given with its conserved first and last residue. Fields, in order: V gene, clone size, J gene, D gene, CDR3 protein, CDR3 DNA. A D gene is named only where the DNA matches it firmly. Not every row has a clone size; where given, it reads once, few, many or a size class.

>TRBV5-1|-|TRBJ2-3|-
CASSFGGASTDTQYF
TGCGCCAGCAGCTTTGGTGGAGCTAGCACAGATACGCAGTATTTT
>TRBV19|-|TRBJ1-1|-
CASSIKGDTEAFF
TGTGCCAGTAGTATTAAGGGGGACACTGAAGCTTTCTTT
>TRBV19|-|TRBJ1-1|TRBD1
CASRQGGMTEAFF
TGTGCCAGTCGACAGGGGGGAATGACTGAAGCTTTCTTT
>TRBV6-5|-|TRBJ1-1|-
CASSYGGEGRTEAFF
TGTGCCAGCAGTTACGGGGGAGAGGGACGCACTGAAGCTTTCTTT
>TRBV4-2|-|TRBJ2-2|-
CASSRRGALTGELFF
TGTGCCAGCTCGCGACGGGGGGCTCTAACCGGGGAGCTGTTTTTT
>TRBV30|-|TRBJ2-5|-
CAWSPTRQETQYF
TGTGCCTGGAGTCCGACTCGTCAAGAGACCCAGTACTTC
>TRBV6-4|-|TRBJ2-1|TRBD1
CASSRGPGQGYNEQFF
TGTGCCAGCAGCCGTGGGCCGGGACAGGGCTACAATGAGCAGTTCTTC
>TRBV9|-|TRBJ1-1|-
CASSPMRVVPDTEAFF
TGTGCCAGCAGTCCCATGAGGGTCGTCCCTGACACTGAAGCTTTCTTT
>TRBV5-6|-|TRBJ2-4|TRBD1
CASSLELTGGSKNIQYF
TGTGCCAGCAGCTTGGAACTCACAGGGGGATCCAAAAACATTCAGTACTTC
>TRBV3-1/TRBV3-2|-|TRBJ1-4|-
CASSQATGHFGGEKLFF
TGTGCCAGCAGCCAAGCCACCGGACACTTCGGAGGGGAAAAACTGTTTTTT
>TRBV10-1|-|TRBJ2-7|TRBD1
CASSAAGDRDVEQYF
TGCGCCAGCAGTGCGGCCGGGGACAGGGACGTCGAGCAGTACTTC
>TRBV28|-|TRBJ1-5|-
CASTGGNSNQPQHF
TGTGCCAGCACAGGCGGAAATAGCAATCAGCCCCAGCATTTT
>TRBV18|-|TRBJ2-1|-
CASSPPDAGGRFEQFF
TGTGCCAGCTCACCACCGGACGCCGGAGGTCGGTTTGAGCAGTTCTTC
>TRBV30|-|TRBJ2-3|-
CASSSQGVADTQYF
TGTGCCTCCTCCTCACAGGGAGTCGCCGATACGCAGTATTTT
>TRBV6-5|few|TRBJ1-5|TRBD1
CASKIDRGSNQPQHF
TGTGCCAGCAAAATCGACAGGGGAAGCAATCAGCCCCAGCATTTT
>TRBV6-2/TRBV6-3|-|TRBJ1-1|-
CASSLRWSTEAFF
TGTGCCAGCAGTCTACGGTGGAGCACTGAAGCTTTCTTT
>TRBV19|-|TRBJ2-1|-
CASSIDYQRNNEQFF
TGTGCCAGTAGTATCGACTACCAGCGCAACAATGAGCAGTTCTTC
>TRBV10-2|-|TRBJ2-2|TRBD1
CASTPTGAGTGELFF
TGCGCCAGCACCCCGACAGGGGCCGGCACCGGGGAGCTGTTTTTT
>TRBV29-1|-|TRBJ1-4|-
CSGGGGVGEKLFF
TGCAGCGGTGGGGGCGGGGTAGGTGAAAAACTGTTTTTT
>TRBV28|-|TRBJ2-4|TRBD1
CASRRTGLAKNIQYF
TGTGCCAGCAGGCGGACAGGACTAGCCAAAAACATTCAGTACTTC
>TRBV7-9|few|TRBJ2-7|-
CASSSGRFYEQYF
TGTGCCAGCAGCTCTGGACGCTTTTACGAGCAGTACTTC
>TRBV4-3|-|TRBJ1-6|-
CASSQGISPLHF
TGCGCCAGCAGCCAAGGGATATCACCCCTCCACTTT
>TRBV20-1|-|TRBJ1-5|-
CSASEGNSNQPQHF
TGCAGTGCTAGTGAGGGGAATAGCAATCAGCCCCAGCATTTT
>TRBV9|-|TRBJ1-2|-
CASSLRGGYTF
TGTGCCAGCAGTCTCAGAGGGGGCTACACCTTC
>TRBV28|-|TRBJ2-7|-
CASKVGGTKWEQYF
TGTGCCAGCAAAGTTGGCGGGACCAAGTGGGAGCAGTACTTC
>TRBV24-1|-|TRBJ1-1|-
CATSAGTYTEAFF
TGTGCCACCAGTGCCGGGACGTACACTGAAGCTTTCTTT
>TRBV4-2|-|TRBJ2-7|-
CASSRLLGNSYEQYF
TGTGCCAGCAGCCGATTACTAGGAAACTCCTACGAGCAGTACTTC
>TRBV5-1|-|TRBJ1-1|TRBD1
CASSSGGGMNTEAFF
TGCGCCAGCAGCTCAGGGGGCGGGATGAACACTGAAGCTTTCTTT
>TRBV4-1|-|TRBJ2-7|-
CASSQGQGGTYEQYF
TGCGCCAGCAGCCAAGGACAGGGAGGCACCTACGAGCAGTACTTC
>TRBV5-1|-|TRBJ2-7|TRBD1
CASSLGHRDSSYEQYF
TGCGCCAGCAGCTTGGGCCACCGGGACAGCAGCTACGAGCAGTACTTC
>TRBV5-5|few|TRBJ1-6|TRBD1
CASSYRTGEDSPLHF
TGTGCCAGCAGCTATCGGACAGGGGAGGATTCACCCCTCCACTTT
>TRBV24-1|-|TRBJ2-3|-
CATSDPARFRDTQYF
TGTGCCACCAGTGACCCCGCTAGATTTAGAGATACGCAGTATTTT
>TRBV6-1|-|TRBJ1-3|-
CASSEFVPGTVSSGNTIYF
TGTGCCAGCAGTGAATTTGTACCCGGGACCGTCAGCTCTGGAAACACCATATATTTT
>TRBV21-1|-|TRBJ2-7|-
CASSKANDRYEQYF
TGTGCCAGCAGCAAAGCAAATGACAGATACGAGCAGTACTTC